Given below is one T cell receptor beta chain in context. Its cognate antigen is unknown. Trimming took 1 base from V and 7 from J, leaving 11 bases between them. The germline V gene has CDR1 LGHNA and CDR2 YNFKEQ. This CDR3 region has 14 residues. This record belongs to a study of cytotoxic CD8 clonotypes in ibrutinib-treated CLL. Study-level background: The study included 11 relapsed/refractory and 15 treatment-naive patients; fewer than 18 had IGHV unmutated disease. Overall study findings and caveats: Treatment saw public clonotypes, which were uncommon, either contract or stay stable.

The method was immunoSEQ multiplex PCR; TCRdb's version includes in-frame clones alone and lacks a portion of them. The data contain over 250,000 clones, 70% to 80% of them seen just once; the ten biggest clones take up 5.6%. This chain links TRBV4-2 with TRBJ1-5; tentative D call: TRBD1 (6 bases). Material: PBMCs, obtained at disease progression, from a patient treated with ibrutinib. The sequence derives from a human donor with chronic lymphocytic leukemia. CDR3 DNA: TGTGCCAGCAGCCAAGCGCAGGGGAGGCAGCCCCAGCATTTT. This translates into CASSQAQGRQPQHF.